This TCR beta chain is drawn from a study of cytomegalovirus exposure and HLA in healthy donors. This CDR3 is built from 14 residues. Germline CDR1 SGHTA, CDR2 FQGNSA. V trimming: 8 bases; J trimming: 1 base; junction bases outside the gene matches: 5. A multiplex PCR was run with 60 Vbeta primers and 13 Jbeta primers. Sequencing used immunoSEQ multiplex PCR; TCRdb keeps in-frame clones, though not all of them. The data contain around 150,000 clones, just under 65% of them seen just once; the ten biggest clones take up about 7.1%. This clone has just a few counts. The antigen is not known. Study-wide findings and caveats: It was assumed in the presence/absence analyses that sequencing depth was roughly uniform across donors.

The specimen sequenced was PBMCs. The TCR originated in an older woman in good health and CMV-seropositive. The chain links TRBV7-2 to TRBJ2-3; TRBD2 matches at 8 bases. This chain's CDR3 is CASSVREGTDTQYF. DNA of the CDR3: TGTGCCAGCTCTGTGCGGGAGGGCACAGATACGCAGTATTTT.